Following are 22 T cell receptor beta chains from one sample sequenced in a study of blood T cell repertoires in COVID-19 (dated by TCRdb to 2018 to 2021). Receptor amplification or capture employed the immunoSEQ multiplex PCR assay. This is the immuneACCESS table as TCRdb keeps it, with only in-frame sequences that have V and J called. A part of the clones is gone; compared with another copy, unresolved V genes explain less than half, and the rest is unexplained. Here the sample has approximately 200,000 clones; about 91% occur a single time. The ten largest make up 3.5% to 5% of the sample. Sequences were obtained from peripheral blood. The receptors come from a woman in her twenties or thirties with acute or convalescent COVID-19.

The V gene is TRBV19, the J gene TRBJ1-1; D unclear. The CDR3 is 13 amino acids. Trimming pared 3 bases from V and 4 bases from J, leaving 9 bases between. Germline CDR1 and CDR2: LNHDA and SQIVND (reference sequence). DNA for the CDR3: TGTGCCAGTAGTATCACGGGTTCCACTGAAGCTTTCTTT. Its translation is CASSITGSTEAFF.

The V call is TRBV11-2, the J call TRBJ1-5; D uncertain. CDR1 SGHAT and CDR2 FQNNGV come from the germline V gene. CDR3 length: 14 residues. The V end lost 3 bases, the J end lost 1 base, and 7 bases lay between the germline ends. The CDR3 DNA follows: TGTGCCAGCAGCTTGAGACAAAGCAATCAGCCCCAGCATTTT. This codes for CASSLRQSNQPQHF. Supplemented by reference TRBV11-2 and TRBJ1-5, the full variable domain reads EAGVAQSPRYKIIEKRQSVAFWCNPISGHATLYWYQQILGQGPKLLIQFQNNGVVDDSQLPKDRFSAERLKGVDSTLKIQPAKLEDSAVYLCASSLRQSNQPQHFGDGTRLSIL.

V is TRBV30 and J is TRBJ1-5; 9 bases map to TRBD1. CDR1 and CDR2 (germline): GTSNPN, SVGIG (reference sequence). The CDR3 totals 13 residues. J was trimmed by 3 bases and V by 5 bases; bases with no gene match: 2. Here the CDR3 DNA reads TGTGCCTGGGGACAGGGGATCAATCAGCCCCAGCATTTT. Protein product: CAWGQGINQPQHF.

CDR3 in amino acids: CASSEFEETQYF. The DNA for the CDR3 is TGTGCCAGCAGTGAATTCGAGGAGACCCAGTACTTC. J is TRBJ2-5 and V is TRBV6-1; D ambiguous. CDR3 length equals 12 residues. In germline, CDR1 is MNHNS, CDR2 SASEGT. The V end was cut by 2 bases, the J end by 5 bases, with 6 bases between.

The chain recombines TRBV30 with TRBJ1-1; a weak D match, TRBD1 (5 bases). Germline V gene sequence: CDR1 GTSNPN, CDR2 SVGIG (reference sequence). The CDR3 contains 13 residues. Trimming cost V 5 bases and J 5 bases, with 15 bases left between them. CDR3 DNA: TGTGCCTGGTGGATGGGGGGTGAGACTGAAGCTTTCTTT. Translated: CAWWMGGETEAFF.

This chain's CDR3 is CASSHGQGEGYTF. The CDR3 DNA follows: TGTGCCAGCTCACACGGACAGGGGGAAGGCTACACCTTC. This rearrangement joins TRBV18 to TRBJ1-2; 10 bases are a match to TRBD1. J gave up 8 bases and V 4 bases, and 4 bases lay outside the gene matches. The CDR3 sequence is 13 residues long. Per the germline V gene, CDR1 is KGHSH and CDR2 is LQKENI.

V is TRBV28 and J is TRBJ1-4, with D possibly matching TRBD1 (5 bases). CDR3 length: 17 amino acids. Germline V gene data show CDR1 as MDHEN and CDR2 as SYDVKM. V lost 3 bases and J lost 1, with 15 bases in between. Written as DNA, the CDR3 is TGTGCCAGCAGTTTGAGAAGGGGCCTCGTAACTAATGAAAAACTGTTTTTT. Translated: CASSLRRGLVTNEKLFF.

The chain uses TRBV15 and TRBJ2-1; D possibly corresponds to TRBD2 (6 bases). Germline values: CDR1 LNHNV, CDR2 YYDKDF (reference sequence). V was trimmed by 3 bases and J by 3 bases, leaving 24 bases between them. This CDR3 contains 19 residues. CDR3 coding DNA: TGTGCCACCAGCAGGGTCAAGGTCCCGGAGGGCCTCCTCTACAATGAGCAGTTCTTC. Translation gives CATSRVKVPEGLLYNEQFF.

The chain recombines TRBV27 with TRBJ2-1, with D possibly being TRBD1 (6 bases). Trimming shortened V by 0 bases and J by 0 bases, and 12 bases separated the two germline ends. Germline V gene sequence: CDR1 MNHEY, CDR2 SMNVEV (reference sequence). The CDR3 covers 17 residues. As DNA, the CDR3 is TGTGCCAGCAGTTTATCGGCGGACAGTTTCTCCTACAATGAGCAGTTCTTC. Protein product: CASSLSADSFSYNEQFF.

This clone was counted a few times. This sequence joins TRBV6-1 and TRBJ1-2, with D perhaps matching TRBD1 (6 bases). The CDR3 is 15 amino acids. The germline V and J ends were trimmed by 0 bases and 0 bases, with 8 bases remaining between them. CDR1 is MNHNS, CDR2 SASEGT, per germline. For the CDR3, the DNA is TGTGCCAGCAGTGAAGCGGGACATTCTAACTATGGCTACACCTTC. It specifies CASSEAGHSNYGYTF.

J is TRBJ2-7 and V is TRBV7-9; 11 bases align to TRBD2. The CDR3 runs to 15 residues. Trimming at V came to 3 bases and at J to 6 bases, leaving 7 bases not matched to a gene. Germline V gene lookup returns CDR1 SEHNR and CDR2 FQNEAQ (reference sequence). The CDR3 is CASSFTSGSFAEQYF. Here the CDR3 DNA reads TGTGCCAGCAGCTTCACTAGCGGGAGTTTCGCCGAGCAGTACTTC.

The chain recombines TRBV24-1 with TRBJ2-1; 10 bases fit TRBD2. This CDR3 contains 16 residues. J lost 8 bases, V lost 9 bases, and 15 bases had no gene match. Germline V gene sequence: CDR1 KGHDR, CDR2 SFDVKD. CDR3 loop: CATEMWSGRAIDEQFF. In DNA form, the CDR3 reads TGTGCCACCGAGATGTGGAGCGGGAGGGCCATAGATGAGCAGTTCTTC.

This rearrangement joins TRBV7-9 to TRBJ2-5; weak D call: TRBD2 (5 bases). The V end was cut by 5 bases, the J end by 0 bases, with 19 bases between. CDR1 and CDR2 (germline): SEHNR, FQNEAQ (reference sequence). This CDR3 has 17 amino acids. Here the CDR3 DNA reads TGTGCCAGCAGCGCCGGGGTGTCAAGTAATTACCAAGAGACCCAGTACTTC. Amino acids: CASSAGVSSNYQETQYF. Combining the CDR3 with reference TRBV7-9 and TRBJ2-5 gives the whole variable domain DTGVSQNPRHKITKRGQNVTFRCDPISEHNRLYWYRQTLGQGPEFLTYFQNEAQLEKSRLLSDRFSAERPKGSFSTLEIQRTEQGDSAMYLCASSAGVSSNYQETQYFGPGTRLLVL.

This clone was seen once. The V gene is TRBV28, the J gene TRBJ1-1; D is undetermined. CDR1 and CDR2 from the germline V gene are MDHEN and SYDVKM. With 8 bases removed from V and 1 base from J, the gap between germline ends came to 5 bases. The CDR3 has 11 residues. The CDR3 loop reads CASESNTEAFF. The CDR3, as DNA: TGTGCCAGCGAGTCGAACACTGAAGCTTTCTTT.

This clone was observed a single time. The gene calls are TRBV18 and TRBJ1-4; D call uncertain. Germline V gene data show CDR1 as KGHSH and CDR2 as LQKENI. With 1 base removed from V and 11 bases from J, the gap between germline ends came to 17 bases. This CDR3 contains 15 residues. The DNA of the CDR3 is TGTGCCAGCTCACCACTAGTCGAGGGTGGGCAGAAACTGTTTTTT. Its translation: CASSPLVEGGQKLFF.

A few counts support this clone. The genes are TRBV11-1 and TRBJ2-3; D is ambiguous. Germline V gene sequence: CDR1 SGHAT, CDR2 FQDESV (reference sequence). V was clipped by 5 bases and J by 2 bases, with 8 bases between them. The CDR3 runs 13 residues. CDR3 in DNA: TGTGCCAGCAGCCCTCGGGTCACAGATACGCAGTATTTT. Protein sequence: CASSPRVTDTQYF. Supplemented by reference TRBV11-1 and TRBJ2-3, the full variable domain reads EAEVAQSPRYKITEKSQAVAFWCDPISGHATLYWYRQILGQGPELLVQFQDESVVDDSQLPKDRFSAERLKGVDSTLKIQPAELGDSAMYLCASSPRVTDTQYFGPGTRLTVL.

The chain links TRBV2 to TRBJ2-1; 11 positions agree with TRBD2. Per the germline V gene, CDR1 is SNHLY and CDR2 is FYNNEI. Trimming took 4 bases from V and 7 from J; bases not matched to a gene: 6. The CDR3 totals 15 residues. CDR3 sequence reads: CASSGPSGRSNEQFF. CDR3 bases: TGTGCCAGCAGTGGGCCTAGCGGGAGGTCGAATGAGCAGTTCTTC.

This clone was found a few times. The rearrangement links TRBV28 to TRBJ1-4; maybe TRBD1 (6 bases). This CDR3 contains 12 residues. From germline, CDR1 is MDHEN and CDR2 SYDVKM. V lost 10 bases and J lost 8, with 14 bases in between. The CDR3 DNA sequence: TGTGCCACCCATACTCAGGGGGAAAAACTGTTTTTT. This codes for CATHTQGEKLFF.

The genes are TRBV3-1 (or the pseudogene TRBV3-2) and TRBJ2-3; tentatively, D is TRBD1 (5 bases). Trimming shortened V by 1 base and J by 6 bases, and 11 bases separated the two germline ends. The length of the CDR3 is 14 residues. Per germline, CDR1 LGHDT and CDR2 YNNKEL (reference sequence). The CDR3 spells CASSQVLGVDTQYF. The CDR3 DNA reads TGTGCCAGCAGCCAAGTATTAGGGGTGGATACGCAGTATTTT.

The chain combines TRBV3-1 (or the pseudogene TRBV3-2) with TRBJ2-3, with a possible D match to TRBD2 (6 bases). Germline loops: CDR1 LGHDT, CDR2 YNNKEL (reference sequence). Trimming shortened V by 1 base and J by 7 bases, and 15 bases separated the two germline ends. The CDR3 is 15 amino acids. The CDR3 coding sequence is TGTGCCAGCAGCCAAGGCGGACACGGGGGATATACGCAGTATTTT. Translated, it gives CASSQGGHGGYTQYF.

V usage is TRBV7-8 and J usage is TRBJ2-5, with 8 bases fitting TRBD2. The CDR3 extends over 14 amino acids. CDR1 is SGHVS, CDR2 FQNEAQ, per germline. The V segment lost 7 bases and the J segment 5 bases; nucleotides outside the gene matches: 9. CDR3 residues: CASTGTSIVETQYF. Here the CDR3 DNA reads TGTGCCAGCACCGGGACTAGTATTGTGGAGACCCAGTACTTC.

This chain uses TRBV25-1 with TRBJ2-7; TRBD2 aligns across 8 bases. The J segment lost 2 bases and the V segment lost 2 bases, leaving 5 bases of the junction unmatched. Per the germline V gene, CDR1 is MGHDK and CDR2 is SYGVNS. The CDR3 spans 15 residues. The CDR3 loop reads CASSESLGRAYEQYF. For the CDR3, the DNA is TGTGCCAGCAGTGAAAGTCTCGGGAGGGCCTACGAGCAGTACTTC.